Reported below is one TCR beta chain. From RNA transcripts, TCR beta CDR3 regions were amplified. Using the HTBI primer set, a first-round RT-PCR was run on the TCR CDR3. TCRdb ran MiXCR on the multiplex PCR reads and lists one entry per CDR3 protein. The sample records approximately 600,000 distinct CDR3 sequences, less than 25% being singletons. The CDR3 consists of 16 residues. Germline values: CDR1 SGHNT, CDR2 YYREEE (reference sequence). V was pared by 10 bases and J by 0 bases, with 8 bases of the junction left unmatched. The sample originates from a study of T cells in Graves' hyperthyroidism and ophthalmopathy.

The TCR sequence derives from a young man with Graves' ophthalmopathy. The sample consisted of blood. V is TRBV5-4 and J is TRBJ2-1; TRBD1 matches at 12 bases. The CDR3 bases are TGTGCCGGGGGACAGGGGGCAGACGGCTCCTACAATGAGCAGTTCTTC. Encoded protein: CAGGQGADGSYNEQFF.